This T cell receptor beta chain was identified in a study of identical twins. Study-wide results and limits: The abundant beta clonotypes from cord blood had fewer insertions, and memory repertoires had none of this.

Points on this clonotype: Its cognate antigen is unknown.

Healthy Caucasian donors formed the entire cohort. The V end was cut by 2 bases, the J end by 12 bases, with 10 bases between. Germline values: CDR1 MNHEY, CDR2 SVGAGI. This CDR3 contains 11 residues. TCRdb re-derived calls from the 5' RACE reads in MiXCR, one entry per CDR3 protein. Counted here are some 690,000 distinct CDR3 sequences, 20% to 25% occurring once; the ten biggest clones make up about 4.5%. The same sample was also studied in work on T cells expressing NK-cell markers. That study reports: According to the study, TCR beta repertoires originated from sorted CD3+CD56+NKG2C+, CD3+CD56+NKG2C- and CD3+CD56-NKG2C+ T cells. Sorting in several experiments was restricted by an anti-gamma-delta TCR antibody to alpha-beta TCR T cells.

The chain couples TRBV6-5 to TRBJ1-1; maybe TRBD1 (5 bases). The TCR sequence derives from a woman between 18 and 30 years old in good health. The sample consisted of PBMCs. CDR3 nucleotides: TGTGCCAGCAGTTACGGGCAGGGTACTTTCTTT. Protein sequence: CASSYGQGTFF.